The clone carrying this TCR beta chain was picked up a small number of times. TCRdb reanalysed the reads using MiXCR and keeps one entry per CDR3 protein. The data contain 90,000 to 120,000 distinct CDR3 sequences, more than 20% of them seen just once; the ten biggest clones take up roughly 43%. The germline CDR1 and CDR2 sequences are MDHEN and SYDVKM. This CDR3 has 15 residues. Trimming removed 6 bases from V and 12 bases from J, with 21 bases in between. This sample was taken from a study of T cell repertoires in cytomegalovirus infection. This chain uses TRBV28 with TRBJ1-6; TRBD1 might be the D (6 bases). Sequencing was done on a sample of CD8+ T cells from PBMCs. This TCR derives from a human donor in good health (CMV status not recorded). Some clones in this sample may be carry-over from other donors' samples. This CDR3 is CASRSPTDSVEPLHF. As DNA, the CDR3 is TGTGCCAGCAGATCACCGACGGACAGCGTAGAACCCCTCCACTTT.